This TCR beta chain was observed in a study of blood T cell repertoires in COVID-19. Across the whole study: In each case, the material was cDNA or gDNA derived from T cells, B-cell-depleted T cells, or PBMCs.

Libraries were prepared by immunoSEQ multiplex PCR; TCRdb keeps only in-frame clonotypes and omits some of them. The table has approximately 170,000 clones, roughly four fifths seen once; the top ten hold 10% to 15%. The germline V and J ends were trimmed by 5 bases and 2 bases, with 25 bases remaining between them. This CDR3 spans 19 amino acids. Germline CDR1 MDHEN, CDR2 SYDVKM. This clone was seen just once. The rearrangement joins TRBV28 to TRBJ1-5, with TRBD1 as a possible D gene (5 bases). The source material was peripheral blood. This TCR was recovered from an older man who had recovered from COVID-19. CDR3 sequence reads: CASSPPQGFSIDGNQPQHF. DNA of the CDR3: TGTGCCAGCAGTCCTCCCCAGGGTTTCAGTATCGATGGCAATCAGCCCCAGCATTTT.